A single sample gave rise to the 10 T cell receptor beta chains below, sequenced in a study of molecular identifiers for immune sequencing clone quantification. TCRdb re-called the PCR reads with MiXCR, one entry per CDR3 protein. The table lists about 510,000 distinct CDR3 sequences, about 22% of them singletons. Sequenced material: naive CD8+ T cells from blood, with Jurkat cell RNA spiked in. As for subset: FACS-sorted CD8+CD4-CCR7+CD45RA+ naive T cells. The source is a human donor in good health. Some libraries in this study had Jurkat cell RNA spiked in.

This clonotype was recorded at least ten times. This chain links TRBV29-1 with TRBJ2-7; 12 bases are shared with TRBD1. Germline loops: CDR1 SQVTM, CDR2 ANQGSEA. The V segment lost 6 bases and the J segment 4 bases; nucleotides outside the gene matches: 10. The CDR3 is 15 residues long. The CDR3: CSVSDGTGGGYEQYF. The CDR3 nucleotides read TGCAGCGTCTCGGACGGGACAGGGGGCGGTTACGAGCAGTACTTC.

This clonotype was detected ten times or more. V is TRBV11-2 and J is TRBJ1-5; the D gene is possibly TRBD1 (5 bases). Between the trimmed V and J ends, which lost 5 bases and 0 bases, there was a span of 8 bases. Germline-derived CDR1 and CDR2 are SGHAT and FQNNGV. The CDR3 is 14 amino acids. CDR3 nucleotides: TGTGCCAGCAGCGAGGGGATTAGCAATCAGCCCCAGCATTTT. It translates to CASSEGISNQPQHF.

The rearrangement joins TRBV7-9 to TRBJ2-7; D uncertain. Trimming took 0 bases from V and 4 from J, leaving 13 bases between them. The length of the CDR3 is 15 residues. CDR1 and CDR2 from the germline V gene are SEHNR and FQNEAQ (reference sequence). Here the CDR3 reads CASSLAGLWRYEQYF. The CDR3 DNA reads as TGTGCCAGCAGCTTAGCCGGGCTTTGGCGTTACGAGCAGTACTTC.

The genes are TRBV5-1 and TRBJ2-7; unclear D gene. Germline V gene data show CDR1 as SGHRS and CDR2 as YFSETQ. The CDR3 runs 13 residues. V shed 5 bases and J shed 5 bases, with 14 bases lying between them. CDR3 in amino acids: CASSPLPSDEQYF. The CDR3 DNA is TGCGCCAGCAGTCCTCTCCCTAGTGACGAGCAGTACTTC. Full variable domain (outside the CDR3, taken from reference TRBV5-1 and TRBJ2-7): KAGVTQTPRYLIKTRGQQVTLSCSPISGHRSVSWYQQTPGQGLQFLFEYFSETQRNKGNFPGRFSGRQFSNSRSEMNVSTLELGDSALYLCASSPLPSDEQYFGPGTRLTVT.

The chain is built from TRBV6-1 and TRBJ1-1; 10 bases line up with TRBD1. Trimming at V came to 7 bases and at J to 4 bases, leaving 3 bases not matched to a gene. The CDR3 consists of 13 residues. CDR1 and CDR2 from the germline V gene are MNHNS and SASEGT. The CDR3 coding sequence is TGTGCCAGCACAGGGACAGGGGCCACTGAAGCTTTCTTT. As protein: CASTGTGATEAFF.

The table lists this clonotype with many counts. The gene calls are TRBV20-1 and TRBJ2-7; TRBD2 is a possible D gene (6 bases). Trimming left V 6 bases short and J 9 bases short, with 12 bases between. Germline CDR1 and CDR2: DFQATT and SNEGSKA (reference sequence). This CDR3 region has 10 residues. The CDR3: CSALPGGQYF. As DNA, the CDR3 is TGCAGTGCGCTCCCCGGGGGGCAGTACTTC.

The chain recombines TRBV9 with TRBJ2-3; the match to TRBD1 covers 8 bases. The CDR3 is 14 residues long. V gave up 3 bases and J gave up 4 bases; unmatched junction bases: 4. Looked up from germline, CDR1 is SGDLS and CDR2 is YYNGEE. This CDR3 is CASSADRAADTQYF. As DNA, the CDR3 is TGTGCCAGCAGCGCGGACAGGGCCGCAGATACGCAGTATTTT.

In this sample, this clonotype turned up many times. V and J are TRBV19 and TRBJ2-3; tentatively, D is TRBD2 (6 bases). Germline V CDR1 and CDR2: LNHDA, SQIVND (reference sequence). V was cut by 6 bases and J by 0 bases, with 13 bases left in between. The length of the CDR3 is 15 residues. The chain's CDR3 is CASRSGAGSTDTQYF. The CDR3 bases are TGTGCCAGTAGATCGGGCGCGGGAAGCACAGATACGCAGTATTTT.

This clonotype has ten or more counts. The chain has TRBV7-2 and TRBJ2-7; D is unresolved. Trimming took off 5 bases at V and 1 base at J, with 12 bases between the two ends. The CDR3 has 14 amino acids. Germline loops: CDR1 SGHTA, CDR2 FQGNSA. The CDR3 sequence is CASSRFSPSYEQYF. CDR3 in DNA: TGTGCCAGCAGCCGTTTCTCGCCATCCTACGAGCAGTACTTC.

Details on this clonotype: A much more abundant neighbour one base away suggests this may be a read error. V usage is TRBV2 and J usage is TRBJ1-6; D gene ambiguous. Germline loops: CDR1 SNHLY, CDR2 FYNNEI. V lost 6 bases, J lost 9 bases, and 30 bases lay in between. CDR3 length equals 19 residues. CDR3 bases: TGTGCCAGCAGCACCAACATCAAACGGACGGACTCTCGAGGTTCACCCCTCCACTTT. It specifies CASSTNIKRTDSRGSPLHF.